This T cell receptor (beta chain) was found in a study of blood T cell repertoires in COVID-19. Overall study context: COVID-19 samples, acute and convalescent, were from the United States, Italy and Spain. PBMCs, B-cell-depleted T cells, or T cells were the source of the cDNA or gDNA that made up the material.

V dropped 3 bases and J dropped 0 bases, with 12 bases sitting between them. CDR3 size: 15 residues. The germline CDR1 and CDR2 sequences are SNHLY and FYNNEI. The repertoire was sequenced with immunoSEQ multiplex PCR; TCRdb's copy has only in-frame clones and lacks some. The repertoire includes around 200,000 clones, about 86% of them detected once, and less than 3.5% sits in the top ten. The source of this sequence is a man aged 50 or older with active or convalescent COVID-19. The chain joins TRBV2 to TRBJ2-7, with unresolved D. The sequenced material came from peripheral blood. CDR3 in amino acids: CASSDPDGFSYEQYF. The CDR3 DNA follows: TGTGCCAGCAGTGACCCCGACGGGTTCTCCTACGAGCAGTACTTC.